This T cell receptor (beta chain) was retrieved from a study of multiple sclerosis patients with progressive multifocal leukoencephalopathy (dated by TCRdb to about 2019). Study-level background: About 5 MS patients treated with natalizumab who did not develop PML were sampled longitudinally as controls. Peripheral T and B cells were examined in MS patients who went on to develop PML (4 under natalizumab, 1 after alemtuzumab) as well as in treated patients who did not. A couple of patients on natalizumab who later developed PML were tracked over time from before therapy, through 6 and 12 months, up to PML onset. The goal was to find JC virus-specific or public T-cell expansions that arose at the time of PML onset. The paper's findings and limits, for the study overall: Because of the small, descriptive cohort, whether findings reflect JC virus infection or general immunocompromise remained unclear. Although TRB clones above 0.5% frequency turned up only in PML patients, the clones expanded at PML onset were already present before and during natalizumab therapy. When PML developed, no shared TRBV or TRBJ gene usage and no preferred TRBV-TRBJ pairings were found. The analysis covered only peripheral blood, although cerebrospinal fluid or brain lymphocytes might be more informative for natalizumab-associated PML. In most PML patients, lower normalized Shannon entropy suggested less diverse TRB repertoires, while the natalizumab-treated controls had values close to 1.

Turning to this clone: The target of this receptor is not known. No much larger clone exists at a distance of one base, and base qualities are not known.

In the paper's terms, the time point label means: before natalizumab initiation. Every listed patient had earlier received interferon beta, and every PML patient was female. Blood samples at T0 were collected prior to the first natalizumab infusion. Ficoll-Hypaque density gradient centrifugation was used to isolate peripheral blood mononuclear cells. TRB CDR3 regions were amplified from genomic DNA with the immunoSEQ two-step multiplex PCR at survey-level depth. To estimate template counts and remove amplification bias, each PCR was spiked with synthetic inline TR CDR3 controls covering all V-J pairings. Reads were processed so that amplification and sequencing bias were reduced, and quantification was performed against synthetic TR CDR3 analogs. Concerning the study's data processing: Raw data were processed in ImmunoSEQ Analyzer, with out-of-frame sequences and CDR3s containing stop codons removed, and genes were named according to IMGT nomenclature. Repertoire diversity was summarized as normalized Shannon entropy, defined as 1 minus Pielou's evenness. TRB sequences were considered identical only when V gene, J gene and CDR3 were shared. Public PML clonotypes were defined as CDR3s shared by two or more PML-onset samples but absent from earlier samples, from controls, and from public databases. Position-by-position CDR3 amino acid composition was analyzed in Skylign with the observed count method. Held by TCRdb, this immuneACCESS table contains in-frame sequences only and omits some clones. Under half of the omission traces to an unresolved V gene where checked; the cause of the rest is unknown. The DNA gave D and trimming, while V, J and clone size come from that table. The sample table lists more than 30,000 clones, approximately 89% of them with a count of one. The ten largest make up around 1.5% of the sample.

This TCR was sampled from a human donor with multiple sclerosis. Sequences were obtained from PBMCs.

The CDR3 region has the sequence CASSFARRDTQYF. The sequence in DNA is TGTGCCAGCAGCTTTGCCCGCAGGGATACGCAGTATTTT. The sequence joins TRBV7-2 to TRBJ2-3; there is no confident call for the D gene. Taken from the germline V gene, the CDR1 and CDR2 loops are SGHTA and FQGNSA. From cysteine to phenylalanine, the CDR3 is 13 amino acids long. The CDR3 DNA has 39 bases and is translated from base 1. The germline ends are 10 bases apart after V is trimmed by 3 bases and J by 6 bases.